A selection of T cell receptor beta chains follows, all from one sample in a study of OX40 agonist ivuxolimab in advanced cancers. TCRdb's table, derived via immunoSEQ multiplex PCR, lists solely in-frame clones and lacks some. The sample lists tens of thousands of clones; 83% were seen once. The sample in question was CD4+ or CD8+ T cells sorted from blood, obtained in a trial of the OX40 agonist ivuxolimab. These TCRs come from an adult with an advanced solid tumor such as melanoma, head and neck, liver or kidney cancer. Each CDR3 is given with its conserved first and last residue. Rows may omit the clone size; those that give it use once, few, many or a size class.

J: TRBJ1-1
V: TRBV7-9
size: -
CDR3: CASSPTNQTEGAFF

J: TRBJ1-1
V: TRBV7-9
size: -
CDR3: CASSLVRDTEAFF

J: TRBJ1-2
V: TRBV30
size: -
CDR3: CAWSYGTGGDILYGYTF

J: TRBJ2-5
V: TRBV9
size: -
CDR3: CASSPQGGGMETQYF

J: TRBJ1-4
V: TRBV19
size: -
CDR3: CASSTPGVLTEFFEKLFF

J: TRBJ2-7
V: TRBV7-2
size: -
CDR3: CASSPKYRTGLSSYEQYF

J: TRBJ1-5
V: TRBV19
size: -
CDR3: CASSFRGNQPQHF

J: TRBJ2-7
V: TRBV29-1
size: -
CDR3: CSVEMVNYEQYF

J: TRBJ1-2
V: TRBV4-3
size: few
CDR3: CASSQGQGSNYGYTF

J: TRBJ2-1
V: TRBV7-9
size: -
CDR3: CASSLAQGSYNEQFF

J: TRBJ2-2
V: TRBV25-1
size: -
CDR3: CASSERVGELFF

J: TRBJ2-4
V: TRBV5-6
size: -
CDR3: CASSLIQETGFKNIQYF

J: TRBJ1-1
V: TRBV5-1
size: once
CDR3: CASSLARGNGTEAFF

J: TRBJ1-1
V: TRBV6-1
size: -
CDR3: CASSLQGTNTEAFF

J: TRBJ2-7
V: TRBV7-6
size: -
CDR3: CASSLGQNPYEQYF

J: TRBJ2-3
V: TRBV29-1
size: -
CDR3: CSVSVRTDTQYF

J: TRBJ1-3
V: TRBV9
size: -
CDR3: CASSVGGIPGNTIYF

J: TRBJ2-2
V: TRBV27
size: few
CDR3: CASSNYRSNTGELFF

J: TRBJ1-1
V: TRBV4-1
size: -
CDR3: CASSHPGKLNTEAFF

J: TRBJ2-6
V: TRBV6-1
size: -
CDR3: CASSEEPDRVMRGANVLTF

J: TRBJ1-2
V: TRBV9
size: once
CDR3: CASSGAGSLYGYTF

J: TRBJ2-2
V: TRBV28
size: -
CDR3: CASSLVVWPGELFF

J: TRBJ2-1
V: TRBV27
size: few
CDR3: CASSLDLYNEQFF

J: TRBJ1-1
V: TRBV28
size: few
CDR3: CASSPTPKWTGDMNTEAFF

J: TRBJ1-2
V: TRBV6-1
size: -
CDR3: CASFDRVYGYTF

J: TRBJ1-5
V: TRBV19
size: once
CDR3: CAGGGQGHSNQPQHF

J: TRBJ2-2
V: TRBV15
size: -
CDR3: CATSRDIGGVGAGELFF

J: TRBJ1-1
V: TRBV28
size: few
CDR3: CASSSPDGMNTEAFF

J: TRBJ1-2
V: TRBV10-2
size: -
CDR3: CATTGQGAGGYTF

J: TRBJ2-2
V: TRBV11-2
size: once
CDR3: CASTVDRQPTGELFF

J: TRBJ1-3
V: TRBV6-5
size: -
CDR3: CASSYTSTGGENTIYF

J: TRBJ2-1
V: TRBV10-3
size: once
CDR3: CAVEGIQGNEQFF

J: TRBJ2-5
V: TRBV5-4
size: -
CDR3: CASSPRLAGDQETQYF

J: TRBJ2-1
V: TRBV4-1
size: -
CDR3: CASSAAGGTYNEQFF

J: TRBJ2-7
V: TRBV28
size: -
CDR3: CASSSRDRNYEQYF

J: TRBJ2-5
V: TRBV13
size: -
CDR3: CASSSPDSQETQYF

J: TRBJ2-1
V: TRBV29-1
size: -
CDR3: CSVEGDGSSGAYNEQFF

J: TRBJ2-2
V: TRBV9
size: -
CDR3: CASSVALRGLAGGELFF

J: TRBJ2-5
V: TRBV2
size: -
CDR3: CASSLGTAETQYF

J: TRBJ1-1
V: TRBV7-2
size: -
CDR3: CASSFGVLYTEAFF

J: TRBJ1-5
V: TRBV19
size: -
CDR3: CASSWGGSQPQHF

J: TRBJ1-1
V: TRBV12-5
size: -
CDR3: CASGLSRDTEAFF

J: TRBJ2-7
V: TRBV7-8
size: -
CDR3: CASSKGGTYEQYF

J: TRBJ2-1
V: TRBV2
size: few
CDR3: CASSSPTRSPYNEQFF

J: TRBJ1-5
V: TRBV27
size: -
CDR3: CASSEWAGRRPQHF

J: TRBJ1-2
V: TRBV9
size: -
CDR3: CASSVGTENNYGYTF